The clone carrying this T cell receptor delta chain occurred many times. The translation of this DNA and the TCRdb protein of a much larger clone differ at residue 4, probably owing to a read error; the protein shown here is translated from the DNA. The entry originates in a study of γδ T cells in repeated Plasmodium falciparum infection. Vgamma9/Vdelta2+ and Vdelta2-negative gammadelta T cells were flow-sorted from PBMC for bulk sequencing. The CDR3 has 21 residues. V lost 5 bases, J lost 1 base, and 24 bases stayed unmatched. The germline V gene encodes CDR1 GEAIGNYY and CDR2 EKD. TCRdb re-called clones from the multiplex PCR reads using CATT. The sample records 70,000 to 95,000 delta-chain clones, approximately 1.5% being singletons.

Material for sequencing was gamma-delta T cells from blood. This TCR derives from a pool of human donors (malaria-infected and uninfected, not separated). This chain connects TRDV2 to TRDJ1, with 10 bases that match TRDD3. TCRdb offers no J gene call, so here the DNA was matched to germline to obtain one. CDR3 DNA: TGTGCCTGTGGCGCGTACTGGGGGATGACTTCGGGTGCGGGTGGCACCGATAAACTCATCTTT. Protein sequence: CACGAYWGMTSGAGGTDKLIF.